Listed below are T cell receptor beta chains from one sample, sequenced in a study of metastatic and nonmetastatic thyroid tumors. Using MiXCR, TCRdb re-called clones from the PCR reads. The sample consists of under 35,000 clones, around 30% of them appearing once. Sequenced material: blood. The receptors come from a female donor with papillary thyroid cancer or a benign thyroid nodule (not recorded which). Some clones in this sample may be carry-over from other donors' samples. The CDR3 runs from the conserved cysteine through the conserved F or W. Each record gives: J gene, clone size, V gene, D gene, CDR3 protein, CDR3 DNA. D genes are given only for firm matches. Size is stated for part of the rows, as once, few or many counts, or as a class when the clone is expanded.

TRBJ2-3 | NA | TRBV5-1 | TRBD2 | CASSPEAGSRHTQYF | TGCGCCAGCAGCCCGGAAGCGGGAAGCCGTCATACGCAGTATTTT
TRBJ2-1 | many | TRBV29-1 | NA | CSVGGRLPRASYNEQFF | TGCAGCGTTGGGGGCAGGCTACCTAGAGCCTCCTACAATGAGCAGTTCTTC
TRBJ2-1 | NA | TRBV5-1 | NA | CASSFAGDEQFF | TGCGCCAGCAGCTTCGCCGGGGATGAGCAGTTCTTC
TRBJ2-6 | NA | TRBV11-2 | NA | CASSPSTGSSGANVLTF | TGTGCCAGCAGCCCGTCAACGGGGAGCTCTGGGGCCAACGTCCTGACTTTC
TRBJ1-2 | many | TRBV7-9 | NA | CASSQTVNYGYTF | TGTGCCAGCAGCCAGACGGTTAACTATGGCTACACCTTC
TRBJ2-7 | medium-sized | TRBV19 | NA | CASSMSVGGPYEQYF | TGTGCCAGTAGTATGTCAGTTGGAGGGCCGTACGAGCAGTACTTC
TRBJ2-7 | NA | TRBV6-1 | NA | CASWLIGSPHEQYF | TGTGCCAGCTGGCTCATCGGGAGCCCCCACGAGCAGTACTTC
TRBJ2-7 | many | TRBV19 | TRBD1 | CASSRIGTGVRVHEQYF | TGTGCCAGTAGTAGGATCGGTACAGGGGTAAGGGTCCACGAGCAGTACTTC
TRBJ1-3 | many | TRBV3-1 | NA | CASSQPWQSGNTIYF | TGTGCCAGCAGCCAACCCTGGCAGTCTGGAAACACCATATATTTT
TRBJ2-1 | few | TRBV6-1 | TRBD2 | CASSYSGDEQFF | TGTGCCAGCAGTTACAGCGGGGATGAGCAGTTCTTC
TRBJ2-7 | few | TRBV3-1 | TRBD2 | CASSQLGGGYEQYF | TGTGCCAGCAGCCAGCTGGGCGGGGGCTACGAGCAGTACTTC
TRBJ1-1 | many | TRBV12-3/TRBV12-4 | NA | CASSFSRGNTEAFF | TGTGCCAGCAGTTTTTCCCGGGGGAACACTGAAGCTTTCTTT
TRBJ1-6 | NA | TRBV3-1 | NA | CPSSRNQGLPRYSPLHF | TGTCCCAGCAGCCGGAATCAGGGACTGCCCAGGTATTCACCCCTCCACTTT
TRBJ1-6 | NA | TRBV7-8 | NA | CASSLRGGSSYNSPLHF | TGTGCCAGCAGCTTACGGGGAGGGAGCTCCTATAATTCACCCCTCCACTTT
TRBJ2-6 | NA | TRBV28 | NA | CASSQVSSSGANVLTF | TGCGCCAGCAGCCAAGTCAGTAGCTCTGGGGCCAACGTCCTGACTTTC
TRBJ1-2 | many | TRBV3-1 | NA | CASSTMGGNGYTF | TGTGCCAGCAGCACGATGGGGGGGAACGGCTACACCTTC
TRBJ2-1 | NA | TRBV4-3 | NA | CASSHLGVSYNEHFF | TGCGCCAGCAGCCACCTAGGGGTGTCGTACAATGAGCATTTCTTC
TRBJ2-7 | few | TRBV19 | TRBD1 | CASSATGGHEQYF | TGTGCCAGTAGTGCGACAGGGGGCCATGAGCAGTACTTC
TRBJ1-1 | NA | TRBV9 | NA | CASGGRGTEAFF | TGTGCCAGCGGGGGCCGAGGCACTGAAGCTTTCTTT
TRBJ2-7 | NA | TRBV13 | NA | CASSQGHLLDEQYF | TGTGCCAGCAGCCAAGGACACCTCCTAGACGAGCAGTACTTC
TRBJ1-5 | many | TRBV24-1 | NA | CATSDFTLSDSNQPQHF | TGTGCCACCAGTGATTTTACGTTATCCGATAGCAATCAGCCCCAGCATTTT
TRBJ1-1 | many | TRBV6-1 | TRBD1 | CASSTGQDTEAFF | TGTGCCAGCAGTACCGGACAGGACACTGAAGCTTTCTTT
TRBJ1-3 | NA | TRBV28 | NA | CASSLRPENTIYF | TGTGCCAGCAGTTTAAGGCCAGAAAACACCATATATTTT
TRBJ2-2 | few | TRBV24-1 | NA | CATSDLPAANTGELFF | TGTGCCACCAGTGATTTACCAGCCGCAAACACCGGGGAGCTGTTTTTT
TRBJ2-1 | NA | TRBV27 | NA | CASSLGGFGEQFF | TGTGCCAGCAGTCTTGGGGGGTTTGGCGAGCAGTTCTTC
TRBJ1-3 | many | TRBV11-2 | NA | CASSSSPAIYF | TGTGCCAGCAGCTCCTCCCCGGCCATATATTTT
TRBJ1-1 | many | TRBV11-2 | NA | CASSLATLEAFF | TGTGCCAGCAGCTTAGCGACACTGGAAGCTTTCTTT
TRBJ2-7 | many | TRBV5-6 | TRBD1 | CASSLQGNEQYF | TGTGCCAGCAGCTTACAGGGGAACGAGCAGTACTTC
TRBJ1-5 | many | TRBV5-8 | NA | CASSQGIGNQPQHF | TGTGCCAGCAGCCAAGGTATAGGCAATCAGCCCCAGCATTTT
TRBJ2-3 | once | TRBV5-1 | NA | CASSLGQGGSDTQYF | TGCGCCAGCAGCTTGGGACAAGGGGGGTCAGATACGCAGTATTTT
TRBJ1-2 | NA | TRBV5-1 | NA | CASSLNRRDYGYTF | TGCGCCAGCAGCTTGAATCGGAGAGACTATGGCTACACCTTC